Listed below are T cell receptor beta chains from one sample, sequenced in a study of cytomegalovirus exposure and HLA in healthy donors. Clones were sequenced by immunoSEQ multiplex PCR, and TCRdb holds only the in-frame ones, with some missing. The sample carries more than 80,000 clones, around 59% recorded once. The material sequenced was PBMCs. The receptor set was obtained from a human donor in good health. Each CDR3 is given with its conserved first and last residue. Each record gives: J gene, CDR3 length, D gene, clone size, V gene, CDR3 protein, CDR3 DNA. The D gene is left open where the match is weak. Some rows have no size entry. The others give once, few or many, or a class for an expanded clone.

>TRBJ2-5|14|-|-|TRBV5-1
CASSLSDSKETQYF
TGCGCCAGCAGCTTGTCGGACAGTAAAGAGACCCAGTACTTC
>TRBJ2-7|15|TRBD1|few|TRBV7-6
CASSWAGQGMHEQYF
TGTGCCAGCAGCTGGGCCGGACAGGGGATGCACGAGCAGTACTTC
>TRBJ1-2|12|-|-|TRBV29-1
CSVGSDTYGYTF
TGCAGCGTTGGGTCGGACACCTATGGCTACACCTTC
>TRBJ1-2|13|-|once|TRBV19
CASSIGLQGSYTF
TGTGCCAGTAGTATAGGCCTGCAGGGGAGCTACACCTTC
>TRBJ1-1|14|-|-|TRBV5-1
CASSLGTGSAEAFF
TGCGCCAGCAGCTTGGGAACGGGAAGCGCTGAAGCTTTCTTT
>TRBJ2-7|15|-|-|TRBV4-3
CASSQDRGTGYEQYF
TGCGCCAGCAGCCAAGATAGGGGAACAGGCTACGAGCAGTACTTC
>TRBJ1-4|13|-|-|TRBV11-2
CASSRWTVEKLFF
TGTGCCAGCAGCAGATGGACTGTCGAAAAACTGTTTTTT
>TRBJ2-1|15|-|-|TRBV29-1
CSVEAGIGVHDEQFF
TGCAGCGTTGAAGCCGGGATCGGGGTTCATGATGAGCAGTTCTTC
>TRBJ1-1|15|-|-|TRBV5-1
CASSPQVQANTEAFF
TGCGCCAGCAGTCCACAGGTCCAGGCGAACACTGAAGCTTTCTTT
>TRBJ2-2|14|TRBD1|-|TRBV19
CASSMTGDGGELFF
TGTGCCAGTAGTATGACAGGGGACGGCGGGGAGCTGTTTTTT
>TRBJ1-2|14|TRBD1|few|TRBV9
CASTKQGRNYGYTF
TGTGCCAGCACCAAACAGGGGCGCAACTATGGCTACACCTTC
>TRBJ1-2|13|-|few|TRBV9
CASSLIGIGGYTF
TGTGCCAGCAGCCTCATTGGAATCGGGGGCTACACCTTC
>TRBJ1-2|13|-|-|TRBV6-6
CASSYGSDTQDTF
TGTGCCAGCAGTTACGGTTCGGACACCCAGGACACCTTC
>TRBJ2-2|17|TRBD2|-|TRBV9
CASSVKVAGLLTGELFF
TGTGCCAGCAGCGTTAAAGTAGCGGGGTTGCTCACCGGGGAGCTGTTTTTT
>TRBJ2-2|18|TRBD2|few|TRBV19
CASTSIGLAGGNTGELFF
TGTGCCAGTACCTCCATCGGGCTGGCGGGGGGAAACACCGGGGAGCTGTTTTTT
>TRBJ2-7|14|TRBD2|-|TRBV9
CASSNSGGALEQYF
TGTGCCAGCAGCAATAGCGGGGGGGCCTTGGAGCAGTACTTC
>TRBJ2-7|14|TRBD1|few|TRBV6-1
CASSRTGGTYEQYF
TGTGCCAGCAGTAGGACAGGGGGTACCTACGAGCAGTACTTC
>TRBJ2-3|15|TRBD2|-|TRBV29-1
CSVRGLAGDADTQYF
TGCAGCGTCCGAGGACTAGCGGGGGATGCAGATACGCAGTATTTT
>TRBJ1-3|16|TRBD1|once|TRBV11-2
CASSLWATGAGNTIYF
TGTGCCAGCAGCTTATGGGCAACAGGGGCAGGAAACACCATATATTTT